Following are 28 T cell receptor beta chains from one sample sequenced in a study of CXCR3-negative and CXCR3-positive naive CD8 T cells. No antigens are known for them. Study findings and constraints: For CXCR3-positive naive cells, TRB CDR3s were more hydrophobic than those of CXCR3-negative naive cells.

With UMI labels, 5' RACE was used to prepare the TRB cDNA libraries. TCRdb processed the 5' RACE reads again and assigns one entry to each CDR3 protein, with no DNA. In all, the sample yields about 98,000 distinct CDR3 sequences. The sample was naive CXCR3+ CD8+ T cells from blood. Subset of the sample: CD45RO-CCR7+CD27+CD95- naive CD8+ T cells expressing CXCR3 (TNR3+). The receptors stem from a human donor in good health. Some clones in this sample may be carry-over from other donors' samples.

The chain is built from TRBV4-3 and TRBJ1-2. This CDR3 is built from 14 residues. The germline CDR1 and CDR2 sequences are LGHNA and YSLEER. The CDR3 protein is CASSQDPESYGYTF.

The chain couples TRBV7-2 to TRBJ2-1; as DNA is missing, the TRBD1 call by TCRdb cannot be tested. This CDR3 has 12 amino acids. The germline V gene encodes CDR1 SGHTA and CDR2 FQGNSA. CDR3 residues: CASQDRNNEQFF.

The genes are TRBV6-2 or TRBV6-3 and TRBJ1-1. The germline V gene encodes CDR1 MNHEY and CDR2 SVGEGT. CDR3 length equals 15 residues. CDR3 protein: CASSYVGSMNTEAFF.

V is TRBV7-9 and J is TRBJ2-7. Looked up from germline, CDR1 is SEHNR and CDR2 is FQNEAQ (reference sequence). The length of the CDR3 is 13 residues. CDR3 sequence reads: CASSLKASYEQYF.

The V and J genes are TRBV28 and TRBJ2-2; TCRdb designates TRBD2, a call that cannot be tested without DNA. Germline CDR1 reads MDHEN; CDR2 reads SYDVKM. The CDR3 sequence is 13 residues long. CDR3 sequence reads: CAIRTSGGSELFF.

This chain connects TRBV29-1 to TRBJ2-7; no DNA is available, so the TRBD1 call from TCRdb remains unchecked. CDR3 length: 13 residues. Germline V gene lookup returns CDR1 SQVTM and CDR2 ANQGSEA. Here the CDR3 reads CSVPTGVAYEQYF.

V is TRBV14 and J is TRBJ2-7; as DNA is missing, the TRBD2 call by TCRdb cannot be tested. Germline V gene data show CDR1 as SGHDN and CDR2 as FVKESK. CDR3 length: 16 amino acids. CDR3 loop: CASSQGYSVVFDEQYF.

The gene calls are TRBV27 and TRBJ2-6; absent DNA, TCRdb's TRBD1 call cannot be checked. The CDR3 is 18 residues long. The germline V gene has CDR1 MNHEY and CDR2 SMNVEV (reference sequence). The CDR3 reads CASSTGTGGTPGANVLTF.

The V call is TRBV19, the J call TRBJ1-5; the D gene TCRdb calls, TRBD1, cannot be checked with no DNA. In germline, CDR1 is LNHDA, CDR2 SQIVND (reference sequence). The CDR3 extends over 13 amino acids. CDR3 loop: CAINPGQGPPQHF.

The CDR3 spells CASRTGGQETQYF. This chain links TRBV6-2 or TRBV6-3 with TRBJ2-5; absent DNA, TCRdb's TRBD1 call cannot be checked. This CDR3 region has 13 residues. Germline CDR1 MNHEY, CDR2 SVGEGT.

The chain couples TRBV28 to TRBJ2-5. This CDR3 is built from 14 residues. Looked up from germline, CDR1 is MDHEN and CDR2 is SYDVKM. The CDR3 loop reads CASSSNSVQETQYF.

CDR3 region: CSARALNRDLSYEQYF. J is TRBJ2-7 and V is TRBV20-1; no DNA is available, so the TRBD2 call from TCRdb remains unchecked. The CDR3 is 16 amino acids. Per germline, CDR1 DFQATT and CDR2 SNEGSKA (reference sequence).

The chain joins TRBV7-9 to TRBJ2-1; TCRdb's D call of TRBD1 is untestable without DNA. Germline-derived CDR1 and CDR2 are SEHNR and FQNEAQ (reference sequence). There are 13 residues in the CDR3. CDR3: CASSPPLGNEQFF.

The rearrangement uses TRBV28 and TRBJ2-7. In germline, CDR1 is MDHEN, CDR2 SYDVKM. This CDR3 is 12 amino acids long. The CDR3 region is CASSLFPYEQYF.

The chain has TRBV6-2 or TRBV6-3 and TRBJ2-7; TCRdb indicates TRBD2, and absent DNA this call remains unverified. The CDR3 totals 15 residues. The V gene's germline CDR1 is MNHEY and CDR2 SVGEGT. The CDR3 loop reads CASSYNFREGDEQYF.

The chain links TRBV29-1 to TRBJ2-7. Germline CDR1 reads SQVTM; CDR2 reads ANQGSEA. This CDR3 spans 12 amino acids. The CDR3 loop reads CSVGQVPYEQYF.

This chain connects TRBV6-5 to TRBJ2-1. Per germline, CDR1 MNHEY and CDR2 SVGAGI. The CDR3 is 16 residues long. The CDR3 region is CASSYSSRGLYNEQFF.

The CDR3 spells CASRDTDTQYF. The chain links TRBV5-1 to TRBJ2-3; TCRdb's D gene call, TRBD1, goes unchecked for lack of DNA. The CDR3 has 11 residues. Germline CDR1 is SGHRS and CDR2 is YFSETQ.

The gene calls are TRBV14 and TRBJ1-2; as DNA is missing, the TRBD1 call by TCRdb cannot be tested. The CDR3 runs 15 residues. Germline CDR1 reads SGHDN; CDR2 reads FVKESK. CDR3 loop: CASSTDRSPAGGYTF.

The chain has TRBV20-1 and TRBJ2-5. The CDR3 covers 12 residues. Germline CDR1 DFQATT, CDR2 SNEGSKA (reference sequence). CDR3 residues: CSARDFWETQYF.

This CDR3 is CATAGRLDYGYTF. This sequence joins TRBV15 and TRBJ1-2; TCRdb calls TRBD1, which cannot be checked without DNA. CDR3 length: 13 residues. Germline V lookup: CDR1 LNHNV, CDR2 YYDKDF (reference sequence).

The chain carries TRBV28 and TRBJ1-3. From germline, CDR1 is MDHEN and CDR2 SYDVKM. This CDR3 has 14 residues. The CDR3 sequence: CASSPDRSGNTIYF.

In terms of frequency, this clonotype is medium-sized. This CDR3 reads CASSSGGPGELFF. The rearrangement uses TRBV7-7 and TRBJ2-2; TCRdb's assignment of TRBD1 cannot be checked, as there is no DNA. Per germline, CDR1 SSHAT and CDR2 FNYEAQ (reference sequence). This CDR3 region has 13 residues. The whole variable domain, remainder taken from reference TRBV7-7 and TRBJ2-2, is GAGVSQSPRYKVTKRGQDVTLRCDPISSHATLYWYQQALGQGPEFLTYFNYEAQPDKSGLPSDRFSAERPEGSISTLTIQRTEQRDSAMYRCASSSGGPGELFFGEGSRLTVL.

The chain employs TRBV29-1 and TRBJ2-1; TCRdb names TRBD1, which stays unverified in the absence of DNA. CDR3 size: 13 residues. CDR1 SQVTM and CDR2 ANQGSEA come from the germline V gene. This chain's CDR3 is CSVGTALSNEQFF.

This chain uses TRBV27 with TRBJ1-1; TCRdb calls TRBD1, which cannot be checked without DNA. CDR3 size: 14 residues. Germline assignment: CDR1 MNHEY and CDR2 SMNVEV (reference sequence). CDR3 sequence reads: CASRDSPMNTEAFF.

The chain recombines TRBV9 with TRBJ1-1; lacking DNA, the TRBD1 call made by TCRdb goes unchecked. Germline lookup yields CDR1 SGDLS and CDR2 YYNGEE. This CDR3 spans 15 amino acids. The CDR3 region is CASSPQQGPNTEAFF.

The rearrangement links TRBV4-3 to TRBJ2-5. In germline, CDR1 is LGHNA, CDR2 YSLEER. This CDR3 spans 15 amino acids. The CDR3 sequence is CASSQDASLWETQYF.

V usage is TRBV20-1 and J usage is TRBJ2-7; with no DNA, the TCRdb D assignment of TRBD1 cannot be verified. The CDR3 totals 14 residues. Germline-derived CDR1 and CDR2 are DFQATT and SNEGSKA (reference sequence). The CDR3 sequence is CSAPGQGDWYEQYF.